This T cell receptor (beta chain) was identified in a study of blood T cell repertoires in COVID-19. Study overall: From T cells, B-cell-depleted T cells, or PBMCs came the material, which was cDNA or gDNA.

Participants reported their clinical history, and cohort assignment relied on those reports. The CDR3 consists of 16 residues. From germline, CDR1 is MNHEY and CDR2 SMNVEV (reference sequence). V gave up 6 bases and J gave up 5 bases, with 20 bases separating them. The count of this clone is one. Source study methods: Cell counts per sample came from amplifying reference gene primers. Assay: immunoSEQ multiplex PCR; the TCRdb copy retains only in-frame clones and omits some. That table gives V, J and clone size, and the DNA gave D and trimming. The sample comprises hundreds of thousands of clones, 87% of which are singletons, and around 6% rests with the top ten.

The V call is TRBV27, the J call TRBJ1-5, with D perhaps matching TRBD1 (5 bases). Input material: PBMCs or T cells enriched from blood (not recorded which). This sequence originates from a woman in her 30s with acute COVID-19. Here the CDR3 DNA reads TGTGCCAGCAGCCAAACGACAGAGAGGAGGGATCAGCCCCAGCATTTT. Translated: CASSQTTERRDQPQHF.